The T cell receptor beta chain under discussion was sequenced for a study of cytomegalovirus exposure and HLA in healthy donors. PCR was performed using 60 Vbeta and 13 Jbeta primers. Repertoires were generated with immunoSEQ multiplex PCR, while TCRdb's copy carries only in-frame clones and drops some. There are fewer than 140,000 clones in the sample; 65% to 75% occur only once, and 2.5% to 3.5% lies in the top ten. Donors consisted of healthy bone marrow donors. Findings of the study overall: Altogether, 150 or so TCR beta chains were recorded as cytomegalovirus-associated. Highest at DRB1 and lowest at HLA-C, TCR association rates differed among HLA loci in a later analysis.

V lost 0 bases and J 2 bases, leaving 9 bases between the germline ends. The CDR3 covers 15 residues. Germline-derived CDR1 and CDR2 are SGHRS and YFSETQ. Concerning this clone: Its antigen is as yet unknown.

Sequencing input: PBMCs. This TCR came from a female donor in good health and CMV-seronegative. The chain links TRBV5-1 to TRBJ2-1; D is undetermined. CDR3 in amino acids: CASSLVSAPYNEQFF. CDR3 in DNA: TGCGCCAGCAGCTTGGTAAGCGCACCCTACAATGAGCAGTTCTTC.